This T cell receptor beta chain was identified in a study of T cells in Graves' hyperthyroidism and ophthalmopathy. Overall study results and limits: Patients with ophthalmopathy were separated from those with stable hyperthyroidism by a 13 V-J model. For ophthalmopathy, model prediction preceded onset by a median roughly 5.9 months.

The sample holds many counts of this clonotype. Antigen unknown. The junction had 7 bases not matched to a gene; V was cut back by 4 bases and J by 4 bases. The CDR3 spans 15 residues. Germline assignment: CDR1 SGHKS and CDR2 YYEKEE (reference sequence). For Graves' hyperthyroidism to be stable, ophthalmopathy could not progress within 18 months. Patients aged 18 to 65 had newly diagnosed hyperthyroidism that had lasted under 2 months. TCR beta CDR3 sequences were amplified from RNA transcripts. The primer set for the first-round RT-PCR of the TCR CDR3 was HTBI. TCRdb fed the multiplex PCR reads into MiXCR, producing one record per CDR3 protein. The sample lists approximately 430,000 distinct CDR3 sequences, around a sixth occurring once.

The chain carries TRBV5-5 and TRBJ1-2; the match to TRBD1 covers 10 bases. This TCR was sampled from a woman younger than 35 with Graves' hyperthyroidism. The sequenced material came from blood. This CDR3 reads CASSPDRGQGYGYTF. CDR3 coding DNA: TGTGCCAGCAGCCCTGACAGGGGGCAGGGCTATGGCTACACCTTC.